Below are 8 T cell receptor beta chains sequenced from a single sample in a study of molecular identifiers for immune sequencing clone quantification. TCRdb re-analysed the PCR reads in MiXCR, keeping a single row per CDR3 protein. The table shows about 320,000 distinct CDR3 sequences, with under 25% occurring only once. Sample: naive CD8+ T cells from blood, with Jurkat cell RNA spiked in. Subset defined: FACS-sorted CD8+CD4-CCR7+CD45RA+ naive T cells. The receptors derive from a human donor in good health. Some libraries in this study had Jurkat cell RNA spiked in.

The chain carries TRBV6-5 and TRBJ2-3; no clear D gene. CDR3 length: 15 amino acids. V dropped 5 bases and J dropped 0 bases, with 12 bases sitting between them. Per germline, CDR1 MNHEY and CDR2 SVGAGI. Here the CDR3 reads CASSPGLGSTDTQYF. DNA for the CDR3: TGTGCCAGCAGTCCGGGCCTAGGAAGCACAGATACGCAGTATTTT.

A remark on this clonotype: This clone may be a read error of a much larger clone one base away. The rearrangement links TRBV20-1 to TRBJ2-2; TRBD2 is a possible D gene (5 bases). The CDR3 consists of 13 residues. The germline CDR1 and CDR2 sequences are DFQATT and SNEGSKA (reference sequence). The CDR3 reads CSTRDQPGGELFF. CDR3 nucleotide sequence: TGCAGTACTAGAGATCAACCAGGCGGGGAGCTGTTTTTT.

A note on this clonotype: One junction end disagrees with the germline gene, perhaps due to a read error. The CDR3 protein is CAAGQSIDTQYF. CDR3 DNA sequence: TGTGCCGCGGGACAGAGCATAGATACGCAGTATTTT. This rearrangement joins TRBV19 to TRBJ2-3; TRBD1 is a possible D gene (7 bases). Germline V gene lookup returns CDR1 LNHDA and CDR2 SQIVND (reference sequence). This CDR3 contains 12 residues.

As concerns this clonotype: Just one base apart from a much larger clone, this may be a read error. J is TRBJ2-1 and V is TRBV29-1; the match to TRBD2 covers 8 bases. The CDR3 contains 14 residues. Germline V gives CDR1 SQVTM, CDR2 ANQGSEA. CDR3 residues: CSVESASGQNVQFF. Written as DNA, the CDR3 is TGCAGCGTTGAGTCGGCTAGCGGGCAGAATGTGCAGTTCTTC.

This clonotype was counted a few times. This chain links TRBV7-6 with TRBJ2-1; 9 nucleotides line up with TRBD1. Germline-derived CDR1 and CDR2 are SGHVS and FNYEAQ. The CDR3 contains 17 residues. The J segment lost 0 bases and the V segment lost 5 bases, leaving 8 bases of the junction unmatched. CDR3: CASSQSPGQGSYNEQFF. Here the CDR3 DNA reads TGTGCCAGCAGCCAGAGCCCGGGACAGGGCTCCTACAATGAGCAGTTCTTC.

Comment on this clonotype: This may be a read error, as it is one base from a much larger clone. The rearrangement uses TRBV7-6 and TRBJ1-1; possible D gene TRBD1, 6 bases. The CDR3 has 14 amino acids. Germline V gene data show CDR1 as SGHVS and CDR2 as FNYEAQ. CDR3 in DNA: TGTGCCAGCAGCCCCCGGACAGTTTCCACTGAAGCTTCCTTT. Translating it yields CASSPRTVSTEASF. The full variable domain, with the rest looked up from reference TRBV7-6 and TRBJ1-1, is GAGVSQSPRYKVTKRGQDVALRCDPISGHVSLYWYRQALGQGPEFLTYFNYEAQQDKSGLPNDRFSAERPEGSISTLTIQRTEQRDSAMYRCASSPRTVSTEASFGQGTRLTVV.

This clonotype was counted at least ten times. The CDR3 DNA is TGCGCCAGCAGCTTGGAAGCCCGACCCTCCTACGAGCAGTACTTC. It codes for CASSLEARPSYEQYF. This chain joins TRBV5-1 and TRBJ2-7; no clear D. This CDR3 region has 15 residues. V was clipped by 0 bases and J by 0 bases, with 10 bases between them. Germline V gene sequence: CDR1 SGHRS, CDR2 YFSETQ.

A few counts support this clonotype. V and J are TRBV7-6 and TRBJ1-3; D remains unclear. The germline V gene has CDR1 SGHVS and CDR2 FNYEAQ. Trimming shortened V by 5 bases and J by 0 bases, and 17 bases separated the two germline ends. The CDR3 runs 17 residues. CDR3 nucleotides: TGTGCCAGCAGCCGTACGGCGACCGGACGCTCTGGAAACACCATATATTTT. Translation: CASSRTATGRSGNTIYF.